This paragraph reports one T cell receptor (beta chain). This sample is part of a study of blood T cell repertoires in COVID-19. Overall study context: Spain, Italy and the United States supplied samples that represented acute and convalescent COVID-19. PBMCs, B-cell-depleted T cells, or T cells were the source of the cDNA or gDNA that made up the material.

In the original processing: Estimates of nucleated cell counts were drawn from the amplification of reference gene primers. Assay used: immunoSEQ multiplex PCR; TCRdb lists only in-frame clones, some missing. V, J and clone size are those of that table, while D and trimming were read from the DNA. The table has approximately 490,000 clones, approximately 90% seen once. Participant-given clinical history determined each cohort assignment. J lost 3 bases, V lost 3 bases, and 9 bases had no gene match. The CDR3 totals 15 residues. Germline V gene data show CDR1 as GTSNPN and CDR2 as SVGIG (reference sequence).

The sequence was obtained from a woman aged 18-29 years who had recovered from COVID-19. Material for sequencing was PBMCs or T cells enriched from blood (not recorded which). V gene TRBV30 combines with J gene TRBJ1-1; TRBD1 matches 8 bases. CDR3 protein: CAWRSGGLRYTEAFF. In DNA form, the CDR3 reads TGTGCCTGGAGGTCAGGGGGCTTAAGATACACTGAAGCTTTCTTT.